This passage covers 27 T cell receptor beta chains from one sample sequenced in a study of shared clonotypes between healthy human individuals. TCRdb keeps only in-frame clones here, not all; method: immunoSEQ multiplex PCR. The table includes about 770,000 clones, around 70% detected once. The sample taken for sequencing was memory CD4+ T cells sorted from blood. Subset reported: CD45RA-negative fraction. All receptors derive from a woman in her 30s in good health.

The chain couples TRBV7-3 to TRBJ2-2; D not resolved. Trimming took off 5 bases at V and 7 bases at J, with 11 bases between the two ends. The CDR3 has 13 residues. Germline CDR1 is SGHTA and CDR2 is FQGTGA. The CDR3 DNA reads as TGTGCCAGCAGCCCCCAGGAGTACGGGGAGCTGTTTTTT. Translation: CASSPQEYGELFF.

The chain employs TRBV6-5 and TRBJ1-2; D gene uncertain. Trimming removed 5 bases from V and 1 base from J, with 14 bases in between. There are 15 residues in the CDR3. Germline CDR1 reads MNHEY; CDR2 reads SVGAGI. CDR3 coding DNA: TGTGCCAGCAGTAGGGAGGGCAACCTTAACTATGGCTACACCTTC. Translation gives CASSREGNLNYGYTF.

V and J are TRBV5-8 and TRBJ1-2; maybe TRBD1 (5 bases). The CDR3 has 15 amino acids. The germline CDR1 and CDR2 sequences are SGHTS and YDEGEE. The ends were cut back, 3 bases at V and 8 bases at J, with 20 bases in the middle. In DNA, the CDR3 is TGTGCCAGCAGCTCCCAGAAATCAGGGTATCTCGGCTACACCTTC. This sequence encodes CASSSQKSGYLGYTF.

The gene calls are TRBV18 and TRBJ2-4; no definite D call. Looked up from germline, CDR1 is KGHSH and CDR2 is LQKENI. This CDR3 region has 15 residues. With 3 bases removed from V and 3 bases from J, the gap between germline ends came to 12 bases. The CDR3 DNA reads TGTGCCAGCTCACCGCCGCTGGGCGGCAAAAACATTCAGTACTTC. Residues: CASSPPLGGKNIQYF.

On this clone itself: Other DNA sequences in the same sample also yield this CDR3. This chain joins TRBV16 and TRBJ2-2; the D gene is possibly TRBD2 (5 bases). The CDR3 is 14 residues long. Trimming shortened V by 2 bases and J by 4 bases, and 8 bases separated the two germline ends. Looked up from germline, CDR1 is KGHSY and CDR2 is FQNENV. DNA for the CDR3: TGTGCCAGCAGCCAAGGGAGTGGCACCGGGGAGCTGTTTTTT. Residues: CASSQGSGTGELFF.

The chain has TRBV30 and TRBJ1-4; no clear D. V lost 2 bases and J 3 bases, leaving 4 bases between the germline ends. There are 12 residues in the CDR3. Germline CDR1 and CDR2: GTSNPN and SVGIG (reference sequence). CDR3 DNA sequence: TGTGCCTGGAGTTCCGCTAATGAAAAACTGTTTTTT. Translated, it gives CAWSSANEKLFF.

This clone was counted between two and nine times. The chain has TRBV5-1 and TRBJ2-3, with D unresolved. CDR1 and CDR2 (germline): SGHRS, YFSETQ. Trimming removed 3 bases at V and 4 bases at J, with 6 bases between. The CDR3 covers 12 residues. The CDR3 sequence: CASSSEADTQYF. The CDR3 region has the DNA TGCGCCAGCAGCTCAGAAGCAGATACGCAGTATTTT.

This rearrangement joins TRBV7-2 to TRBJ2-6, with no clear D. Germline V CDR1 and CDR2: SGHTA, FQGNSA. CDR3 size: 14 residues. Trimming left V 5 bases short and J 1 base short, with 6 bases between. The CDR3 protein is CASSTYSGANVLTF. CDR3 nucleotide sequence: TGTGCCAGCAGCACCTATTCTGGGGCCAACGTCCTGACTTTC.

The chain carries TRBV29-1 and TRBJ1-2, with 7 bases identical to TRBD1. Trimming took 6 bases from V and 4 from J; bases not matched to a gene: 8. Germline loops: CDR1 SQVTM, CDR2 ANQGSEA. This CDR3 is built from 13 residues. CDR3: CSVQYRGFYGYTF. CDR3 nucleotide sequence: TGCAGCGTACAATACAGGGGCTTCTATGGCTACACCTTC. The entire variable domain, with the rest obtained from reference TRBV29-1 and TRBJ1-2, is as follows: SAVISQKPSRDICQRGTSLTIQCQVDSQVTMMFWYRQQPGQSLTLIATANQGSEATYESGFVIDKFPISRPNLTFSTLTVSNMSPEDSSIYLCSVQYRGFYGYTFGSGTRLTVV.

This clone has at least ten counts. This sample includes further DNA sequences coding for the same CDR3. The genes are TRBV7-2 and TRBJ2-3; D is possibly TRBD2 (5 bases). The CDR3 is made up of 15 amino acids. V was pared by 5 bases and J by 0 bases, with 12 bases between. From germline, CDR1 is SGHTA and CDR2 FQGNSA. As DNA, the CDR3 is TGTGCCAGCAGCCTAGACTACCTTAGCACAGATACGCAGTATTTT. Translated, it gives CASSLDYLSTDTQYF. Combining the CDR3 with reference TRBV7-2 and TRBJ2-3 gives the whole variable domain GAGVSQSPSNKVTEKGKDVELRCDPISGHTALYWYRQSLGQGLEFLIYFQGNSAPDKSGLPSDRFSAERTGGSVSTLTIQRTQQEDSAVYLCASSLDYLSTDTQYFGPGTRLTVL.

This clone appeared many times. The chain carries TRBV10-1 and TRBJ2-1, with 14 nucleotides matching TRBD2. Germline loops: CDR1 WNHNN, CDR2 SYGVQD (reference sequence). V lost 1 base, J lost 9 bases, and 8 bases stayed unmatched. CDR3 length: 17 amino acids. The CDR3 loop is CASSEYVGTSGSSEQFF. The DNA for the CDR3 is TGCGCCAGCAGTGAGTATGTCGGGACTAGCGGGAGTAGTGAGCAGTTCTTC.

The V gene is TRBV10-1, the J gene TRBJ2-2; no clear D. V lost 3 bases and J lost 7, with 6 bases in between. The CDR3 contains 12 residues. From germline, CDR1 is WNHNN and CDR2 SYGVQD (reference sequence). The chain's CDR3 is CASSEFDGELFF. As DNA, the CDR3 is TGCGCCAGCAGTGAATTCGACGGGGAGCTGTTTTTT.

In this sample, this clone turned up a few times. V usage is TRBV9 and J usage is TRBJ1-2, with D possibly being TRBD1 (5 bases). Per germline, CDR1 SGDLS and CDR2 YYNGEE. The V gene lost 0 bases and the J gene lost 5 bases, with 14 bases spanning the gap. This CDR3 has 15 amino acids. For the CDR3, the DNA is TGTGCCAGCAGCGTAGGTGTAGCAGGGATTTATGGCTACACCTTC. The encoded protein is CASSVGVAGIYGYTF.

J is TRBJ2-4 and V is TRBV2; maybe TRBD2 (5 bases). V lost 2 bases to trimming and J lost 3 bases, with 5 bases between them. The CDR3 sequence is 13 residues long. CDR1 is SNHLY, CDR2 FYNNEI, per germline. In DNA form, the CDR3 reads TGTGCCAGCAGTGAAAGCGGCAAAAACATTCAGTACTTC. The encoded protein is CASSESGKNIQYF.

The rearrangement links TRBV28 to TRBJ1-5; a weak D match, TRBD1 (6 bases). The V gene lost 3 bases and the J gene lost 3 bases, with 12 bases spanning the gap. Germline lookup yields CDR1 MDHEN and CDR2 SYDVKM. The CDR3 has 15 amino acids. DNA of the CDR3: TGTGCCAGCAGTTTCTTACAGGGATTCAATCAGCCCCAGCATTTT. Amino acids: CASSFLQGFNQPQHF.

The rearrangement links TRBV21-1 to TRBJ2-3; TRBD2 is the table's D call, not checked against the DNA. TRBV21-1 is reported as a pseudogene. The CDR3 has 19 amino acids. CDR3 amino acids: CASSKVPEGLAGSTDTQYF. The CDR3 region has the DNA TGTGCCAGCAGCAAAGTCCCAGAGGGACTAGCGGGGTCCACAGATACGCAGTATTTT.

The table lists this clone with a few counts. The same CDR3 is also encoded by other DNA sequences in this sample. The rearrangement links TRBV18 to TRBJ2-5; D unresolved. The CDR3 has 14 amino acids. The germline gives CDR1 KGHSH, CDR2 LQKENI. The V end was cut by 3 bases, the J end by 2 bases, with 10 bases between. Here the CDR3 reads CASSPLADQETQYF. The CDR3 DNA reads as TGTGCCAGCTCACCCTTGGCAGATCAAGAGACCCAGTACTTC.

J is TRBJ1-5 and V is TRBV6-6, with a possible D match to TRBD1 (6 bases). V was trimmed by 5 bases and J by 4 bases, leaving 18 bases between them. In germline, CDR1 is MNHNY, CDR2 SVGAGI (reference sequence). The CDR3 runs to 16 residues. CDR3 region: CASSAGPSRGNQPQHF. The CDR3, as DNA: TGTGCCAGCAGTGCGGGCCCATCCAGGGGAAATCAGCCCCAGCATTTT.

The chain uses TRBV27 and TRBJ1-4; D perhaps matches TRBD1 (5 bases). Germline values: CDR1 MNHEY, CDR2 SMNVEV (reference sequence). Deletions cut 6 bases from V and 4 bases from J, with 12 bases between. This CDR3 contains 14 residues. Here the CDR3 DNA reads TGTGCCAGCAGGGCAGGGAACGTTAATGAAAAACTGTTTTTT. Its translation is CASRAGNVNEKLFF.

This clone has a handful of counts. This chain joins TRBV25-1 and TRBJ2-7; D is uncertain. Per germline, CDR1 MGHDK and CDR2 SYGVNS. CDR3 length: 16 residues. V dropped 2 bases and J dropped 6 bases, with 20 bases sitting between them. The CDR3 DNA reads TGTGCCAGCAGTGAAGAGCGACGGCTTCCAGACCCCGAGCAGTACTTC. This sequence encodes CASSEERRLPDPEQYF.

This clone has only a few counts. The chain couples TRBV10-3 to TRBJ1-1; 9 bases fit TRBD1. This CDR3 region has 16 residues. Germline V lookup: CDR1 ENHRY, CDR2 SYGVKD. Losses at the gene ends were 2 bases for V and 4 bases for J; bases not matched to a gene: 8. This CDR3 is CAISEREGQGSTEAFF. The CDR3 bases are TGTGCCATCAGTGAGAGAGAGGGACAGGGCTCCACTGAAGCTTTCTTT.

CDR3: CASSPPVRDRYQPQHF. The CDR3 DNA is TGTGCCAGCTCACCACCGGTTCGTGACAGATACCAGCCCCAGCATTTT. V gene TRBV18 combines with J gene TRBJ1-5; D is possibly TRBD1 (5 bases). V was pared by 0 bases and J by 7 bases, with 16 bases between. In germline, CDR1 is KGHSH, CDR2 LQKENI. CDR3 length equals 16 residues.

V is TRBV6-5 and J is TRBJ1-2; possibly TRBD1 for D (5 bases). From germline, CDR1 is MNHEY and CDR2 SVGAGI. This CDR3 is 13 amino acids long. Deletions cut 6 bases from V and 8 bases from J, with 16 bases between. The CDR3 region is CASSREGRGGYTF. Here the CDR3 DNA reads TGTGCCAGCAGCCGGGAGGGGAGGGGCGGCTACACCTTC.

In this sample, this clone turned up many times. CDR3 in amino acids: CASSQWGNTIYF. The CDR3 bases are TGTGCCAGCAGCCAATGGGGAAACACCATATATTTT. This chain connects TRBV14 to TRBJ1-3, with D unclear. The V gene's germline CDR1 is SGHDN and CDR2 FVKESK. CDR3 length: 12 amino acids. V was pared by 2 bases and J by 4 bases, with 3 bases between. The whole variable domain, filled in from reference TRBV14 and TRBJ1-3, reads EAGVTQFPSHSVIEKGQTVTLRCDPISGHDNLYWYRRVMGKEIKFLLHFVKESKQDESGMPNNRFLAERTGGTYSTLKVQPAELEDSGVYFCASSQWGNTIYFGEGSWLTVV.

This sequence joins TRBV14 and TRBJ1-2, with D perhaps TRBD1 (5 bases). This CDR3 has 14 residues. The germline V gene has CDR1 SGHDN and CDR2 FVKESK. V was clipped by 1 base and J by 8 bases, with 14 bases between them. Here the CDR3 reads CASSQGGVGEGYTF. The CDR3 DNA reads TGTGCCAGCAGCCAAGGGGGGGTCGGTGAAGGCTACACCTTC.

This clone was seen many times. The chain has TRBV28 and TRBJ1-1; 9 bases map to TRBD1. The germline V gene encodes CDR1 MDHEN and CDR2 SYDVKM. CDR3 size: 14 residues. Trimming cost V 3 bases and J 4 bases; bases outside gene matches: 3. CDR3 in DNA: TGTGCCAGCAGTTTGGGACAGGGAAGCACTGAAGCTTTCTTT. It specifies CASSLGQGSTEAFF.

This rearrangement joins TRBV5-1 to TRBJ2-1; D is ambiguous. This CDR3 is built from 13 residues. The V end was cut by 0 bases, the J end by 5 bases, with 6 bases between. The germline CDR1 and CDR2 sequences are SGHRS and YFSETQ. CDR3 DNA: TGCGCCAGCAGCTTGGCCTTGGACAATGAGCAGTTCTTC. Encoded protein: CASSLALDNEQFF.